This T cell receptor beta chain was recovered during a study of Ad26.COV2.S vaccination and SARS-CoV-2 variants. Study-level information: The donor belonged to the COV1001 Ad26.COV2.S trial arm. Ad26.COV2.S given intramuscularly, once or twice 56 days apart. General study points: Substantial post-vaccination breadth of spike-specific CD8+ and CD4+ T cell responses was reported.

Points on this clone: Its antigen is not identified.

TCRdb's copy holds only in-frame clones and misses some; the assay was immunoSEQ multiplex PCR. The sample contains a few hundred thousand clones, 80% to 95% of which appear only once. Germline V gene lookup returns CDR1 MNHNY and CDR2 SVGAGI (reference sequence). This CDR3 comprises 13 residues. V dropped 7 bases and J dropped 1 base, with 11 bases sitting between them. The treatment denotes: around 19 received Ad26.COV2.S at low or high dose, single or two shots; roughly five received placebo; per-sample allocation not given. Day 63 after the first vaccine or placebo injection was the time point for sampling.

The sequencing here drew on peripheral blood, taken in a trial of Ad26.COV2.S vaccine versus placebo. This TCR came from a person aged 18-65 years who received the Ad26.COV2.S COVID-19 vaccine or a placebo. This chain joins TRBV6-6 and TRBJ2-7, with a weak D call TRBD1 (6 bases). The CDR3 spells CASTRDTSYEQYF. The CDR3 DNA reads TGTGCCAGCACTAGGGACACATCCTACGAGCAGTACTTC.